This T cell receptor (beta chain) was observed in a study of T cell responses to AZD1222 COVID-19 vaccine. Only in-frame clones appear in the TCRdb table, and some are missing; sequencing was by immunoSEQ multiplex PCR. The sample includes 150,000 to 200,000 clones, more than 85% of them seen just once. V trimming: 3 bases; J trimming: 6 bases; junction bases outside the gene matches: 6. The CDR3 consists of 14 residues. Germline V lookup: CDR1 SGHVS, CDR2 FNYEAQ. This sequence originates from an adult in good health. Sequencing used peripheral blood, obtained on day 0 of AZD1222 vaccination. The rearrangement joins TRBV7-6 to TRBJ1-1, with TRBD1 identical over 8 bases. The CDR3 bases are TGTGCCAGCAGCTTCCTCGGACAGGGCCCTGAAGCTTTCTTT. Translated: CASSFLGQGPEAFF.